A single TCR beta chain is shown here with its context. Its target is not known. The length of the CDR3 is 13 residues. Trimming stripped 7 bases from V and 6 bases from J, with 15 bases between. Germline V gene data show CDR1 as LNHDA and CDR2 as SQIVND (reference sequence). Donors were six healthy women in three monozygous twin pairs. Original processing notes: Per-library CDR3 reads ranged 2.2 to 3.6 million; clonotypes, ~85,000 to ~500,000. TCRdb re-analysed the 5' RACE reads in MiXCR, keeping a single row per CDR3 protein. The V and J calls were determined by TCRdb, not by the authors. The sample has hundreds of thousands of distinct CDR3 sequences; more than 25% are singletons. This entry comes from a study of identical twins' blood T cells. Study-wide findings and caveats: Twins shared more top CDR3 clonotypes than unrelated donors did. V gene usage reportedly matched far better within twin pairs than unrelated donors.

Sequencing was performed on PBMCs. The receptor was isolated from a woman aged 18 to 55 in good health. This sequence joins TRBV19 and TRBJ1-2; D ambiguous. The CDR3 sequence: CASTTGGPHGYTF. CDR3 nucleotides: TGTGCCAGTACCACGGGAGGGCCACATGGCTACACCTTC.